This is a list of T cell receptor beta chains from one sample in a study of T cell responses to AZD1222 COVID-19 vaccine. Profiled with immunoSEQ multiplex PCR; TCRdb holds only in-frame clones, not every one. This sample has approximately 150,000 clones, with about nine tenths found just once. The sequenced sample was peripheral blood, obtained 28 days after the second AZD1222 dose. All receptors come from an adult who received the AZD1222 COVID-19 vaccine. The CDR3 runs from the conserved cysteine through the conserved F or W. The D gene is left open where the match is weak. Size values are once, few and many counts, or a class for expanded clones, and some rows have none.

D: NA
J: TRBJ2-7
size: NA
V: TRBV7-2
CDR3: CASSLNGQILTYEQYF
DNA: TGTGCCAGCAGCTTAAATGGACAGATCCTAACCTACGAGCAGTACTTC

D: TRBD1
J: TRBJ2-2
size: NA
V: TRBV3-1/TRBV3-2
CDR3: CASSQRQGVDTGELFF
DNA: TGTGCCAGCAGCCAAAGACAGGGCGTTGACACCGGGGAGCTGTTTTTT

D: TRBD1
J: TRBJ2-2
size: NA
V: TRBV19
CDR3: CASRDRSTTGELFF
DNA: TGTGCCAGTAGGGACAGGTCGACCACCGGGGAGCTGTTTTTT

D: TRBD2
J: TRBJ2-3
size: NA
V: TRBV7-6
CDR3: CASSSPRGRLAGTDTQYF
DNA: TGTGCCAGCAGCTCCCCACGGGGCCGACTAGCGGGGACAGATACGCAGTATTTT

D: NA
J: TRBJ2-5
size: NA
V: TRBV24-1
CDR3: CATSLTGSSQETQYF
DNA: TGTGCCACCAGTCTTACGGGATCCAGCCAAGAGACCCAGTACTTC

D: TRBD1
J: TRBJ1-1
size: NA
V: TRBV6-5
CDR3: CASSGRQGANTEAFF
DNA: TGTGCCAGCAGCGGGAGACAGGGGGCGAACACTGAAGCTTTCTTT

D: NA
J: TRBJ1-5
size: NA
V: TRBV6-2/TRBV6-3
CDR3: CASSWGFQGQPQHF
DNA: TGTGCCAGCAGTTGGGGATTCCAAGGCCAGCCCCAGCATTTT

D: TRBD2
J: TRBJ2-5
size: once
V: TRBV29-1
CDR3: CSVLPRTSGTQETQYF
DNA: TGCAGCGTCCTTCCCCGGACTAGCGGGACCCAAGAGACCCAGTACTTC

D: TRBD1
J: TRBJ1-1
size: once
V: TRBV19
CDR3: CASIAGTVNTEAFF
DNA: TGTGCCAGTATAGCGGGGACAGTGAACACTGAAGCTTTCTTT

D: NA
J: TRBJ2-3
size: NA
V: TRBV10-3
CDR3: CAIGSEADTQYF
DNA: TGTGCCATCGGAAGCGAAGCAGATACGCAGTATTTT

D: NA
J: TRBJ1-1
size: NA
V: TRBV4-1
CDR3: CASSQDQGYTEAFF
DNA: TGCGCCAGCAGCCAAGATCAGGGATACACTGAAGCTTTCTTT

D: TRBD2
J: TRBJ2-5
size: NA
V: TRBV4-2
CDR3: CASSQDRSGGRHGETQYF
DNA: TGTGCCAGCAGCCAAGATCGGAGCGGGGGTCGACATGGGGAGACCCAGTACTTC

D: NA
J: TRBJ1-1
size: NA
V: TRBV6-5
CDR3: CASTRGGLAEAFF
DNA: TGTGCCAGCACCCGGGGGGGACTAGCTGAAGCTTTCTTT

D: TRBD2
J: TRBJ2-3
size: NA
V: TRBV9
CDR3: CASSVDPAGGAKDTQYF
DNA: TGTGCCAGCAGCGTAGATCCTGCGGGAGGGGCAAAAGATACGCAGTATTTT

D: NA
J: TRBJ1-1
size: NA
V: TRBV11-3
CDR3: CASSLDRVNTEAFF
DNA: TGTGCCAGCAGCCTCGATCGGGTGAACACTGAAGCTTTCTTT

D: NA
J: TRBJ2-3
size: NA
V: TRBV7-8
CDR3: CASSLASAVLTDTQYF
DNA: TGTGCCAGCAGCTTAGCCTCAGCGGTTCTGACAGATACGCAGTATTTT

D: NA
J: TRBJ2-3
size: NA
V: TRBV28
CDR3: CASSLWGSSRDTQYF
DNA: TGTGCCAGCAGTTTATGGGGTTCCTCAAGAGATACGCAGTATTTT

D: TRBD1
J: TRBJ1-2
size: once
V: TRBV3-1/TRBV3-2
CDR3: CASSLYTGGDYGYTF
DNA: TGTGCCAGCAGCCTCTATACAGGGGGCGACTATGGCTACACCTTC

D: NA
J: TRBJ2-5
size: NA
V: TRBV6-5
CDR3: CASYPFLGGQETQYF
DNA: TGTGCCAGCTACCCCTTCCTAGGGGGGCAAGAGACCCAGTACTTC

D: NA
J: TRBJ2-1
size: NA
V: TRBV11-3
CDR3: CASSSLPVPVDEQFF
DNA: TGTGCCAGCAGCTCCCTACCTGTTCCTGTGGATGAGCAGTTCTTC

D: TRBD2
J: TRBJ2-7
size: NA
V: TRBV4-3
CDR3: CASSQDRTSGSYEQYF
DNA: TGCGCCAGCAGCCAAGATAGGACTAGCGGTTCCTACGAGCAGTACTTC

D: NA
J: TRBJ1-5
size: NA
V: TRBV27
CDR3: CASSWRSGNQPQHF
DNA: TGTGCCAGCAGTTGGCGCTCAGGGAATCAGCCCCAGCATTTT

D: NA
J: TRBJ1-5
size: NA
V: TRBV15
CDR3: CATSRELASNQPQHF
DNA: TGTGCCACCAGCAGAGAACTTGCCAGCAATCAGCCCCAGCATTTT

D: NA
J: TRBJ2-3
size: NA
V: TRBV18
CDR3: CASSSERTAGNTQYF
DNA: TGTGCCAGCTCATCGGAACGGACAGCCGGGAATACGCAGTATTTT

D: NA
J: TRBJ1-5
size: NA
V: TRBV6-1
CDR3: CASSEQDRSNQPQHF
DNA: TGTGCCAGCAGTGAACAAGACCGTAGCAATCAGCCCCAGCATTTT

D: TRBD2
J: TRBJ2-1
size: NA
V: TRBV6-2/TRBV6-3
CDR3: CASSRLAYEQFF
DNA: TGTGCCAGCAGCAGACTAGCGTATGAGCAGTTCTTC

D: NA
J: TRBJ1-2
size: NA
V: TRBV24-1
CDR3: CATSEHTGYGYTF
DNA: TGTGCCACCAGTGAACATACAGGGTATGGCTACACCTTC

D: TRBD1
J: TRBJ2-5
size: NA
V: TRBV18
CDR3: CASSPLTGGIKTQYF
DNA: TGTGCCAGCTCACCCCTGACAGGGGGCATTAAGACCCAGTACTTC

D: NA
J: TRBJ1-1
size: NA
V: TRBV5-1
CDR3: CASSPGQTNTEAFF
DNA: TGCGCCAGCAGTCCGGGACAAACGAACACTGAAGCTTTCTTT

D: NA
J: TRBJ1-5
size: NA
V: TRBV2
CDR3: CASSDSLTGSNQPQHF
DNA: TGTGCCAGCAGTGACTCTTTGACAGGTAGCAATCAGCCCCAGCATTTT

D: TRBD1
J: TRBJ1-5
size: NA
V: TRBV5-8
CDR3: CASSLWSGQGNQPQHF
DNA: TGTGCCAGCAGCTTGTGGTCAGGACAGGGGAATCAGCCCCAGCATTTT

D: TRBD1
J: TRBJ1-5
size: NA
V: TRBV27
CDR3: CASSLCRQGREDSNQPQHF
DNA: TGTGCCAGCAGTTTGTGCCGACAGGGAAGGGAGGATAGCAATCAGCCCCAGCATTTT

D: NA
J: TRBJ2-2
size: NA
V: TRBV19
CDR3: CASSIKASPGELFF
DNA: TGTGCCAGTAGTATTAAGGCCAGCCCCGGGGAGCTGTTTTTT

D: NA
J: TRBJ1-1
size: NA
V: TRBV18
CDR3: CASGRGGNTEAFF
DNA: TGTGCCAGCGGGCGAGGAGGGAACACTGAAGCTTTCTTT

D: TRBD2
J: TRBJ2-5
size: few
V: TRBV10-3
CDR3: CAISESASGGRKTQYF
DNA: TGTGCCATCAGTGAGTCCGCTAGCGGGGGTCGTAAGACCCAGTACTTC

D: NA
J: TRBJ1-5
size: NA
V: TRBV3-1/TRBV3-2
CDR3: CASSSSTDQPQHF
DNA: TGTGCCAGCAGCTCCTCGACGGACCAGCCCCAGCATTTT

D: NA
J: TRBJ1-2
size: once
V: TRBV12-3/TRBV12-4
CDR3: CASSLTDYGYTF
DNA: TGTGCCAGCAGTTTAACTGACTATGGCTACACCTTC

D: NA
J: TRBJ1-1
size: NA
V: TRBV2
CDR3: CASSEGGGRTEAFF
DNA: TGTGCCAGCAGTGAAGGAGGGGGGCGAACTGAAGCTTTCTTT

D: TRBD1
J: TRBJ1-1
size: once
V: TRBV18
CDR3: CASSPRQGRGNTEAFF
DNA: TGTGCCAGCTCACCCCGACAGGGGCGAGGGAACACTGAAGCTTTCTTT

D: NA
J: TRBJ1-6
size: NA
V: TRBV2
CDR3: CASSDPYSPLHF
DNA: TGTGCCAGCAGTGACCCTTACTCACCCCTCCACTTT

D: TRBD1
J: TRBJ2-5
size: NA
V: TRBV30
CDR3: CAWSGQVGQETQYF
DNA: TGTGCCTGGAGCGGACAGGTCGGCCAAGAGACCCAGTACTTC

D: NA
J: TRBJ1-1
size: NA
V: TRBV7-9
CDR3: CASNPVGRNTEAFF
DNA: TGTGCCAGCAACCCCGTCGGCCGGAACACTGAAGCTTTCTTT

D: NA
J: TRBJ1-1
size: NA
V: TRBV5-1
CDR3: CASSLGPNTEAFF
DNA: TGCGCCAGCAGCCTGGGCCCGAACACTGAAGCTTTCTTT

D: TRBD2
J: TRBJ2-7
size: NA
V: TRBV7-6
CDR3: CASSTGLAGDLRYEQYF
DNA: TGTGCCAGCAGCACGGGACTAGCGGGAGATCTGAGGTACGAGCAGTACTTC

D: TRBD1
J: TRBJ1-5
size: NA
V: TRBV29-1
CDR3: CSVAPSPTGEDQHF
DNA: TGCAGCGTTGCTCCCTCCCCGACAGGGGAGGACCAGCATTTT

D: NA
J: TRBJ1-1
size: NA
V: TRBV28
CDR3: CASRGGGQVNTEAFF
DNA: TGTGCCAGCAGAGGGGGAGGACAAGTGAACACTGAAGCTTTCTTT

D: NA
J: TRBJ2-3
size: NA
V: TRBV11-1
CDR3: CASSLDLAGTQYF
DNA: TGTGCCAGCAGCTTAGACCTAGCTGGTACGCAGTATTTT

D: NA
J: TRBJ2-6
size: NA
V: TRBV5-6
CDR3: CARSLGGLGANVLTF
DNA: TGTGCCCGCAGCTTGGGGGGGCTAGGGGCCAACGTCCTGACTTTC

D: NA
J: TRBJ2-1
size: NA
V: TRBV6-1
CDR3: CASSVGRPAAGYNEQFF
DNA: TGTGCCAGCAGTGTTGGTCGCCCCGCCGCCGGCTACAATGAGCAGTTCTTC

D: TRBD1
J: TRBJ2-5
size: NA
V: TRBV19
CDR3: CASSVDRGYETQYF
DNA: TGTGCCAGTAGTGTGGACAGGGGGTACGAGACCCAGTACTTC

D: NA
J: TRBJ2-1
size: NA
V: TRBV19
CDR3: CASSIVSYSSYNEQFF
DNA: TGTGCCAGTAGTATAGTCTCTTATAGCTCCTACAATGAGCAGTTCTTC

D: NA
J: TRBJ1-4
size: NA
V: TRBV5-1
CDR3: CASSLARSGTTNEKLFF
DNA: TGCGCCAGCAGCCTTGCACGTTCCGGGACAACTAATGAAAAACTGTTTTTT

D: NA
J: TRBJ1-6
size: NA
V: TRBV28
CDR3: CASSTLGGPNSPLHF
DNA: TGTGCCAGCAGTACCCTGGGAGGGCCTAATTCACCCCTCCACTTT

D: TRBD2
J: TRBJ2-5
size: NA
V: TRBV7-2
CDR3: CASSLAFAGEQETQYF
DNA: TGTGCCAGCAGCTTAGCTTTTGCGGGAGAGCAAGAGACCCAGTACTTC